What follows are 22 T cell receptor beta chains derived from one specimen sequenced in a study of neurological immune-mediated disorders. The sample's time point: longitudinal time-point 3. TCRdb fed the 5' RACE reads into MiXCR, producing one record per CDR3 protein. The sample includes fewer than 55,000 distinct CDR3 sequences, approximately 11% of them seen just once. The sample was PBMCs. All receptors come from a male donor with HTLV-1-associated myelopathy (HAM/TSP).

The chain links TRBV6-4 to TRBJ2-3; a possible D gene is TRBD2 (5 bases). Looked up from germline, CDR1 is MRHNA and CDR2 is SNTAGT. CDR3 length: 15 amino acids. The V and J ends lost 0 bases and 8 bases respectively, with 15 bases between them. For the CDR3, the DNA is TGTGCCAGCAGTGACTCGAATCGGGAATTCGGTACGCAGTATTTT. Amino acids: CASSDSNREFGTQYF.

This clonotype has a single count. A much larger clonotype is one base distant, so this may be a read error. The conserved final phenylalanine or tryptophan is absent from the CDR3, which likely points to a read error. The gene calls are TRBV5-1 and TRBJ1-2; tentatively, D is TRBD1 (5 bases). Germline CDR1 is SGHRS and CDR2 is YFSETQ. Trimming removed 0 bases from V and 6 bases from J, with 12 bases in between. The CDR3 has 14 amino acids. The CDR3 region is CASSLVRGLDGYTL. CDR3 DNA: TGCGCCAGCAGCTTGGTAAGGGGTCTCGATGGCTACACCTTA.

This clonotype appeared many times. V usage is TRBV11-3 and J usage is TRBJ2-3; D tentatively fits TRBD1 or TRBD2 (5 bases each). CDR3 size: 15 residues. Germline V gene sequence: CDR1 SGHNT, CDR2 YENEEA. Trimming shortened V by 1 base and J by 9 bases, and 17 bases separated the two germline ends. The CDR3 region is CASSLGGGPWGTQYF. The CDR3 DNA sequence: TGTGCCAGCAGCTTAGGTGGGGGACCGTGGGGGACGCAGTATTTT. Combining the CDR3 with reference TRBV11-3 and TRBJ2-3 gives the whole variable domain EAGVVQSPRYKIIEKKQPVAFWCNPISGHNTLYWYLQNLGQGPELLIRYENEEAVDDSQLPKDRFSAERLKGVDSTLKIQPAELGDSAVYLCASSLGGGPWGTQYFGPGTRLTVL.

This clonotype was seen repeatedly, ten times or more. The chain is built from TRBV5-4 and TRBJ1-2; D may be TRBD1 (5 bases). CDR3 length equals 15 residues. Germline assignment: CDR1 SGHNT and CDR2 YYREEE (reference sequence). The ends were cut back, 0 bases at V and 4 bases at J, with 13 bases in the middle. CDR3 DNA sequence: TGTGCCAGCAGCTTGGATCTAGGGGTGGGCTATGGCTACACCTTC. As protein: CASSLDLGVGYGYTF.

This clonotype showed up many times. The gene calls are TRBV5-1 and TRBJ2-7, with TRBD1 identical over 8 bases. Germline V gives CDR1 SGHRS, CDR2 YFSETQ. The CDR3 is 14 residues long. J was trimmed by 3 bases and V by 7 bases; bases with no gene match: 9. The CDR3 nucleotides read TGCGCCAGCCGGACTCCCGGGACAGGCTACGAGCAGTACTTC. Translation gives CASRTPGTGYEQYF.

This clonotype was seen many times. The rearrangement joins TRBV5-1 to TRBJ2-1; 13 positions agree with TRBD2. CDR3 length: 16 amino acids. Germline lookup yields CDR1 SGHRS and CDR2 YFSETQ. J was trimmed by 8 bases and V by 4 bases; bases with no gene match: 9. The CDR3 DNA reads as TGCGCCAGCAGCGTGGGACTAGCGGGGAGGGCAGATGAGCAGTTCTTC. It specifies CASSVGLAGRADEQFF.

This clonotype occurred many times. The CDR3 DNA is TGCGCCAGCAGTTGGAGTGGATCCTACAATGAGCAGTTCTTC. It is translated as CASSWSGSYNEQFF. The J gene is TRBJ2-1, the V gene TRBV4-3; D remains unclear. The CDR3 covers 14 residues. V was cut by 6 bases and J by 1 base, with 10 bases left in between. The V gene's germline CDR1 is LGHNA and CDR2 YSLEER.

This clonotype appeared many times. The chain is built from TRBV20-1 and TRBJ2-2, with 10 bases fitting TRBD1. The V and J ends lost 4 bases and 2 bases, in that order; junction bases with no gene match: 4. Per germline, CDR1 DFQATT and CDR2 SNEGSKA (reference sequence). The CDR3 consists of 15 residues. The CDR3 here is CSAKRTGGNTGELFF. The CDR3 bases are TGCAGTGCTAAGAGGACAGGGGGAAACACCGGGGAGCTGTTTTTT.

This clonotype came up once. This could be a read error, since a much larger clone is one nucleotide away. V and J are TRBV9 and TRBJ2-1; possibly TRBD1 for D (6 bases). The CDR3 has 13 amino acids. CDR1 is SGDLS, CDR2 YYNGEE, per germline. The V end was cut by 2 bases, the J end by 11 bases, with 14 bases between. The CDR3 DNA follows: TGTGCCAGCAGCGTGGGACACTGGGATAAGCAGTTCTTC. Protein: CASSVGHWDKQFF.

Remarks on this clonotype: It may be a read error: a sequence one base away is much more abundant. The J gene is TRBJ1-4, the V gene TRBV28; D perhaps matches TRBD1 (5 bases). The germline V gene encodes CDR1 MDHEN and CDR2 SYDVKM. There are 15 residues in the CDR3. CDR3 protein: CSSSFDSSGNEKLFF. CDR3 nucleotides: TGTTCCAGCAGTTTTGACAGTTCCGGTAATGAAAAACTGTTTTTT.

This clonotype was seen ten or more times. This sequence joins TRBV3-1 and TRBJ1-1; TRBD1 is a possible D gene (6 bases). V lost 1 base and J 5 bases, leaving 11 bases between the germline ends. CDR1 LGHDT and CDR2 YNNKEL come from the germline V gene (reference sequence). The CDR3 runs 14 residues. In DNA, the CDR3 is TGTGCCAGCAGCCAAGGAGTGGGGGCAACTGAAGCTTTCTTT. It encodes CASSQGVGATEAFF.

This clonotype was observed many times. The chain couples TRBV6-6 to TRBJ2-5, with a weak D call TRBD2 (7 bases). The CDR3 contains 14 residues. Germline CDR1 is MNHNY and CDR2 is SVGAGI (reference sequence). V lost 0 bases to trimming and J lost 5 bases, with 10 bases between them. DNA of the CDR3: TGTGCCAGCAGTTACTCCGGGGGGCGGGAGACCCAGTACTTC. Protein sequence: CASSYSGGRETQYF.

At least ten counts were recorded for this clonotype. The V and J genes are TRBV18 and TRBJ2-5, with D perhaps TRBD2 (5 bases). Germline lookup yields CDR1 KGHSH and CDR2 LQKENI. V lost 3 bases and J 4 bases, leaving 12 bases between the germline ends. This CDR3 has 14 residues. As DNA, the CDR3 is TGTGCCAGCTCACCGGGTCTAGCCGTAGAGACCCAGTACTTC. It codes for CASSPGLAVETQYF.

This clonotype was detected ten times or more. The chain joins TRBV5-1 to TRBJ2-1; no clear D. V was shortened by 4 bases and J by 5 bases, with 10 bases between the two germline ends. This CDR3 has 13 amino acids. The germline V gene has CDR1 SGHRS and CDR2 YFSETQ. The CDR3 coding sequence is TGCGCCAGCAGCCCGTTCCTTAACAATGAGCAGTTCTTC. It is translated as CASSPFLNNEQFF.

This clonotype appeared many times. CDR3 in amino acids: CSANTGISPLHF. Here the CDR3 DNA reads TGCAGTGCTAATACAGGGATTTCACCCCTCCACTTT. The J gene is TRBJ1-6, the V gene TRBV20-1; tentatively, D is TRBD1 (6 bases). The V end lost 4 bases, the J end lost 9 bases, and 10 bases lay between the germline ends. Per the germline V gene, CDR1 is DFQATT and CDR2 is SNEGSKA (reference sequence). The CDR3 covers 12 residues.

Many counts were recorded for this clonotype. This chain uses TRBV5-1 with TRBJ2-6; unclear D gene. Germline V lookup: CDR1 SGHRS, CDR2 YFSETQ. The ends were cut back, 0 bases at V and 1 base at J, with 5 bases in the middle. The CDR3 length is 15 residues. CDR3 bases: TGCGCCAGCAGCTTGGAAGGGTCTGGGGCCAACGTCCTGACTTTC. It is translated as CASSLEGSGANVLTF. Based on the CDR3 plus reference TRBV5-1 and TRBJ2-6, the full variable domain is KAGVTQTPRYLIKTRGQQVTLSCSPISGHRSVSWYQQTPGQGLQFLFEYFSETQRNKGNFPGRFSGRQFSNSRSEMNVSTLELGDSALYLCASSLEGSGANVLTFGAGSRLTVL.

This clonotype was observed many times. The rearrangement links TRBV5-1 to TRBJ1-1, with D unclear. Germline V gives CDR1 SGHRS, CDR2 YFSETQ. Trimming stripped 0 bases from V and 4 bases from J, with 13 bases between. There are 15 residues in the CDR3. The CDR3 bases are TGCGCCAGCAGCTTGGCCTCGGGAGGAAGCACTGAAGCTTTCTTT. Protein sequence: CASSLASGGSTEAFF.

The V call is TRBV5-1, the J call TRBJ1-1; maybe TRBD1 (6 bases). CDR1 and CDR2 (germline): SGHRS, YFSETQ. The CDR3 extends over 17 amino acids. V lost 4 bases and J 4 bases, leaving 23 bases between the germline ends. The CDR3 loop is CASSPEGKGGWTTEAFF. The CDR3 DNA reads TGCGCCAGCAGCCCGGAGGGGAAAGGGGGGTGGACCACTGAAGCTTTCTTT.

This clonotype has at least ten counts. The chain uses TRBV7-3 and TRBJ2-1; unclear D gene. CDR1 is SGHTA and CDR2 is FQGTGA in the germline V gene. V was clipped by 5 bases and J by 2 bases, with 13 bases between them. The length of the CDR3 is 15 residues. Written as DNA, the CDR3 is TGTGCCAGCAGCCCCAGCCCGAGGACCTACAATGAGCAGTTCTTC. Protein product: CASSPSPRTYNEQFF.

Concerning this clonotype itself: The CDR3 does not end in the conserved phenylalanine or tryptophan, so this is likely a read error. The V call is TRBV20-1, the J call TRBJ1-5; D is unresolved. Germline V lookup: CDR1 DFQATT, CDR2 SNEGSKA (reference sequence). The CDR3 covers 14 residues. V was shortened by 0 bases and J by 10 bases, with 16 bases between the two germline ends. The CDR3 DNA reads TGCAGTGCTAGAGATCAGAGGTCCCAAGAACCCCAGCATCTT. As protein: CSARDQRSQEPQHL.

This clonotype was seen at least ten times. This chain connects TRBV28 to TRBJ2-1; 11 bases fit TRBD2. CDR3 length equals 14 residues. Trimming took 6 bases from V and 8 from J; bases not matched to a gene: 6. Germline loops: CDR1 MDHEN, CDR2 SYDVKM. In nucleotides, the CDR3 is TGTGCCAGCAGCTTAGCGGGGGGGCCTTATGAGCAGTTCTTC. Its translation is CASSLAGGPYEQFF. Filled out from reference TRBV28 and TRBJ2-1, the complete variable domain reads DVKVTQSSRYLVKRTGEKVFLECVQDMDHENMFWYRQDPGLGLRLIYFSYDVKMKEKGDIPEGYSVSREKKERFSLILESASTNQTSMYLCASSLAGGPYEQFFGPGTRLTVL.

The table lists this clonotype with many counts. The genes are TRBV15 and TRBJ1-3, with unresolved D. Looked up from germline, CDR1 is LNHNV and CDR2 is YYDKDF (reference sequence). CDR3 length: 14 residues. Deletions cut 6 bases from V and 3 bases from J, with 12 bases between. CDR3 sequence (DNA): TGTGCCACCAGATCTACAAACCGTGGAAACACCATATATTTT. It specifies CATRSTNRGNTIYF.